Shown below are 6 T cell receptor beta chains from a single sample sequenced in a study of cytomegalovirus exposure and HLA in healthy donors. 13 Jbeta primers and 60 Vbeta primers were used for the PCR. TCRdb's copy holds only in-frame clones and misses some; the assay was immunoSEQ multiplex PCR. Its clone listing holds approximately 190,000 clones. Material for sequencing was PBMCs. These receptors all come from a man aged 25 to 45 in good health and CMV-seronegative.

This chain links TRBV4-1 with TRBJ2-7, with D tentatively TRBD1 (5 bases). The germline V gene encodes CDR1 MGHRA and CDR2 YSYEKL. The CDR3 extends over 14 amino acids. V dropped 1 base and J dropped 2 bases, with 9 bases sitting between them. The CDR3 nucleotides read TGCGCCAGCAGCCAAGGTGCGACAGCCTACGAGCAGTACTTC. This gives the protein CASSQGATAYEQYF.

The rearrangement joins TRBV10-3 to TRBJ2-7; 11 positions match TRBD1. This CDR3 spans 13 amino acids. Looked up from germline, CDR1 is ENHRY and CDR2 is SYGVKD. Trimming cost V 6 bases and J 3 bases; bases outside gene matches: 1. The chain's CDR3 is CAIRGTGGYEQYF. In nucleotides, the CDR3 is TGTGCCATCAGGGGGACAGGGGGCTACGAGCAGTACTTC.

The rearrangement uses TRBV25-1 and TRBJ2-6; 8 positions agree with TRBD1. V lost 3 bases to trimming and J lost 4 bases; unmatched junction nucleotides: 8. There are 17 residues in the CDR3. CDR1 is MGHDK and CDR2 is SYGVNS in the germline V gene. The CDR3 sequence is CASSDTRTGSGANVLTF. DNA of the CDR3: TGTGCCAGCAGTGATACCAGGACAGGGTCCGGGGCCAACGTCCTGACTTTC.

This CDR3 reads CASSPMGGTENEKLFF. CDR3 sequence (DNA): TGTGCCAGCAGCCCAATGGGAGGGACCGAAAATGAAAAACTGTTTTTT. The chain is built from TRBV7-9 and TRBJ1-4, with D perhaps matching TRBD1 (5 bases). The germline CDR1 and CDR2 sequences are SEHNR and FQNEAQ (reference sequence). V was clipped by 5 bases and J by 5 bases, with 18 bases between them. The length of the CDR3 is 16 residues. Supplemented by reference TRBV7-9 and TRBJ1-4, the full variable domain reads DTGVSQNPRHKITKRGQNVTFRCDPISEHNRLYWYRQTLGQGPEFLTYFQNEAQLEKSRLLSDRFSAERPKGSFSTLEIQRTEQGDSAMYLCASSPMGGTENEKLFFGSGTQLSVL.

J is TRBJ2-5 and V is TRBV4-1; 7 positions match TRBD1. The trim removed 4 bases at V and 7 bases at J, leaving 12 bases unmatched. Germline V gene data show CDR1 as MGHRA and CDR2 as YSYEKL. The CDR3 extends over 15 amino acids. For the CDR3, the DNA is TGCGCCAGCAGCCGTACGACAGGGTCAGGGGTGACCCAGTACTTC. This gives the protein CASSRTTGSGVTQYF.

The J gene is TRBJ2-7, the V gene TRBV10-1; TRBD2 matches 16 bases. V shed 8 bases and J 1 base; nucleotides not matched to a gene: 5. Germline V gene sequence: CDR1 WNHNN, CDR2 SYGVQD (reference sequence). The CDR3 has 16 amino acids. The CDR3 loop is CASFGTSGRVSYEQYF. The DNA for the CDR3 is TGCGCCAGCTTCGGGACTAGCGGGAGGGTTTCCTACGAGCAGTACTTC.